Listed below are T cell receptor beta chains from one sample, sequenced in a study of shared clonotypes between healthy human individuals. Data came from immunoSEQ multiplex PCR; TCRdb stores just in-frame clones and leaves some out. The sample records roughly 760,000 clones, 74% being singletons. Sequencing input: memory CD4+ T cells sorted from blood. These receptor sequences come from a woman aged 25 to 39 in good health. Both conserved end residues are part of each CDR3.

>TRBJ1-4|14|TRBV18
CASSPDRAVEKLFF
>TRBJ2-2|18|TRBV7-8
CASSLGQGAPTNTGELFF
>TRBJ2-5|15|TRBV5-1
CASSLTGYFGETQYF
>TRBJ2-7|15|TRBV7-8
CASSPQTGWDYEQYF
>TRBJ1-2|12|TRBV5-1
CASRQDRNGYTF
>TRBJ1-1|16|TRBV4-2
CASSQDRGQGDTEAFF
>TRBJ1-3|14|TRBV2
CASSELGTGNTIYF
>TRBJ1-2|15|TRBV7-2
CASSLVKGPNYGYTF
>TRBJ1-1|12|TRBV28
CATVQGGTEAFF
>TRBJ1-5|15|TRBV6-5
CASSPIKGPNQPQHF
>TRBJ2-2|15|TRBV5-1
CASSRTSGRTGELFF
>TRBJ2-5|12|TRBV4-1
CASSRVGETQYF
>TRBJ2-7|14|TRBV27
CASSLGGHSYEQYF
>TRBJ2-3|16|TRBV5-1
CASSLSPAGETDTQYF
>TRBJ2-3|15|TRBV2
CASSGQGGSTDTQYF
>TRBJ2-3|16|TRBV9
CASSVTGLADTDTQYF
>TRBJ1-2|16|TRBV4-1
CASSQDQGTGLAGYTF
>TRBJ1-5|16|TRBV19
CASSVYRGGSNQPQHF
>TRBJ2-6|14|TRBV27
CASGTPAGANVLTF
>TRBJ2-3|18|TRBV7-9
CASSPLGLGQGSTDTQYF
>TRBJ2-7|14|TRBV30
CAWSGRQGYLEQYF
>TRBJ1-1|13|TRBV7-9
CASGPTGFGEAFF
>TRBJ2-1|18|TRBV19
CASSMGSGRLSSYNEQFF
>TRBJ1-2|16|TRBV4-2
CASSLTGTPTNYGYTF
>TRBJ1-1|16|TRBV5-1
CASSSRLRQGGTEAFF
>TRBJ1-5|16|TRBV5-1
CASSLDGDRGHQPQHF
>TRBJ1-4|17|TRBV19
CASSSRTGRSTNEKLFF
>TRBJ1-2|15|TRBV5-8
CASSIGTGGNYGYTF
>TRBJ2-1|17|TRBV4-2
CASSQGLAGLTYNEQFF
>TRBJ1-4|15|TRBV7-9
CASSLAPRRNEKLFF
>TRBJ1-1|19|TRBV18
CASSPVERTTITMNTEAFF
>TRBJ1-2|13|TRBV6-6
CASSLGWADGYTF
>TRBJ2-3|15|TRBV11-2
CASRPAGGGQYTQYF
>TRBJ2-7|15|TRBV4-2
CASSQDLAGWYEQYF
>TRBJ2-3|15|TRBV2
CASLTHDLSTDTQYF
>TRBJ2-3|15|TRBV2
CASSGSLGSTDTQYF
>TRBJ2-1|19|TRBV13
CASSLITGVAGSSYNEQFF
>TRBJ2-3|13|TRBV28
CASKRTSTDTQYF
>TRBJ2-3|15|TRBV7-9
CASSLGGPSTDTQYF
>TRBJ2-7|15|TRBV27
CASSSTGEKGYEQYF
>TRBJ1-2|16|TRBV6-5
CASSYSTTGGDGGYTF
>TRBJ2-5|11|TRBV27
CAHLGQETQYF
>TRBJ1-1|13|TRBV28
CASSRRTYGGAFF
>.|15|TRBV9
CASSVATGPSYEQYF
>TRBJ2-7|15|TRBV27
CASSFKFRTGAEQYF
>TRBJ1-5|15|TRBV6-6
CASSFGPERDQPQHF
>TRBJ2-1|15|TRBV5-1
CASSGPGLAGDEQFF
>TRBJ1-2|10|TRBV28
CASGDYGYTF
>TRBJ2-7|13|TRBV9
CASSSGPAREQYF
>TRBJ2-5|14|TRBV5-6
CASSSLDSGKTQYF
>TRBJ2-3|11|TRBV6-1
CASSGRDTQYF
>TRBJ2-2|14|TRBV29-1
CSVGLAGLTGELFF
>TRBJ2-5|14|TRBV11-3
CASSLGGKQETQYF
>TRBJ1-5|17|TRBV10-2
CASSESIGTGSNQPQHF
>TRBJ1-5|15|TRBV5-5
CASSLGSSINQPQHF
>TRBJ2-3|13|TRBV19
CASRGLAADTQYF
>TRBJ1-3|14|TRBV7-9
CASSSGMAGNTIYF